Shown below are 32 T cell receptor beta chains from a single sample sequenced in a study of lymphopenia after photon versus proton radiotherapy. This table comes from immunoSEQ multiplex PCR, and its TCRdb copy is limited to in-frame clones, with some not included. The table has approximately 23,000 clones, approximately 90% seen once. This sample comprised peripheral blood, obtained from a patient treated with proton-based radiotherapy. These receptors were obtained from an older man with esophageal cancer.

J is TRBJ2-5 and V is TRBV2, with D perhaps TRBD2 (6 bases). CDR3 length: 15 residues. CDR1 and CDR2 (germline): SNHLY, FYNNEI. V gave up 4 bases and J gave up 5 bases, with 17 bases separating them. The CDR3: CASSAAGQRAETQYF. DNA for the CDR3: TGTGCCAGCAGTGCAGCCGGGCAGCGGGCGGAGACCCAGTACTTC.

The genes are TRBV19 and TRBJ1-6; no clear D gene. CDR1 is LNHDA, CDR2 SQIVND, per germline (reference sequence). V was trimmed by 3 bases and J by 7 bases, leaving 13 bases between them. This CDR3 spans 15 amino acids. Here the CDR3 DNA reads TGTGCCAGTAGTATCGGGCCTCGAAGAAATTCACCCCTCCACTTT. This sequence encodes CASSIGPRRNSPLHF.

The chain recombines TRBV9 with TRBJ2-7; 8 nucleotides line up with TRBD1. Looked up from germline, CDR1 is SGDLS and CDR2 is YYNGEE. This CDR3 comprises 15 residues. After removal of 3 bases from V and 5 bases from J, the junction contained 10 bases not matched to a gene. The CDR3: CASSARGQGVDEQYF. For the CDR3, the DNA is TGTGCCAGCAGCGCCCGTGGACAGGGCGTCGACGAGCAGTACTTC.

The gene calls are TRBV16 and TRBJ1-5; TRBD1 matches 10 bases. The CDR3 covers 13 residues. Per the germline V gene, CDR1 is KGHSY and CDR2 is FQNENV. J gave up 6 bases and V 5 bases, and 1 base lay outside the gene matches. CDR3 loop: CASSGDRGQPQHF. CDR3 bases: TGTGCCAGCAGCGGGGACAGGGGTCAGCCCCAGCATTTT.

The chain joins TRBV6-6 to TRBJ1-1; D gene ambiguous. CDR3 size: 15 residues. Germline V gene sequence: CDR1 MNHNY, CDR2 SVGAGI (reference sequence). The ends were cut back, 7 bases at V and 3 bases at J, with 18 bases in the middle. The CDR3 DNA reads TGTGCCAGCAACGACGGCGGGTTATCGTACACTGAAGCTTTCTTT. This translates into CASNDGGLSYTEAFF.

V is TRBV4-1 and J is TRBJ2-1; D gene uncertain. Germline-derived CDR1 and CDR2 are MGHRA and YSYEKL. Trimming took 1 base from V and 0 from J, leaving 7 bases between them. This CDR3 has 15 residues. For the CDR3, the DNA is TGCGCCAGCAGCCAAGCGGACCTCTCCTACAATGAGCAGTTCTTC. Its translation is CASSQADLSYNEQFF.

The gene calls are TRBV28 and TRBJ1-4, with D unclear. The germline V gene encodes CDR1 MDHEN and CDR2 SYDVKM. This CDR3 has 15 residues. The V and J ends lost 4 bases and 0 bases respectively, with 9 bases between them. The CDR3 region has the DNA TGTGCCAGCAGTTCCCACAGCGCAACTAATGAAAAACTGTTTTTT. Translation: CASSSHSATNEKLFF.

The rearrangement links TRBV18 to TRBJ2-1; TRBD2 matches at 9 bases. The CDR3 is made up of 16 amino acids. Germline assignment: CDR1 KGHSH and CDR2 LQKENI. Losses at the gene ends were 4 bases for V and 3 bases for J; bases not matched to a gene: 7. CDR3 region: CASSQISGGLYNEQFF. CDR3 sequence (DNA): TGTGCCAGCTCACAAATTAGCGGGGGCCTCTACAATGAGCAGTTCTTC. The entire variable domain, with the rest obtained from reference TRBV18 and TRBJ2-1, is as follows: NAGVMQNPRHLVRRRGQEARLRCSPMKGHSHVYWYRQLPEEGLKFMVYLQKENIIDESGMPKERFSAEFPKEGPSILRIQQVVRGDSAAYFCASSQISGGLYNEQFFGPGTRLTVL.

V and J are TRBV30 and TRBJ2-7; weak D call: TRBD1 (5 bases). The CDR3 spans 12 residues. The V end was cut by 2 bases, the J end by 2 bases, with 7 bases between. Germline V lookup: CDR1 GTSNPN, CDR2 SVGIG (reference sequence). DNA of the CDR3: TGTGCCTGGAGTACAGGCCCCTACGAGCAGTACTTC. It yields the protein CAWSTGPYEQYF.

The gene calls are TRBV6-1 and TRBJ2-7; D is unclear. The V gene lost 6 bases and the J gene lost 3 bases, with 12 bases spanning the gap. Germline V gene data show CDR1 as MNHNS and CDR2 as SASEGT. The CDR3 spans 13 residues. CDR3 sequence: CASSVHGDYEQYF. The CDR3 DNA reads TGTGCCAGCAGCGTCCACGGAGACTACGAGCAGTACTTC.

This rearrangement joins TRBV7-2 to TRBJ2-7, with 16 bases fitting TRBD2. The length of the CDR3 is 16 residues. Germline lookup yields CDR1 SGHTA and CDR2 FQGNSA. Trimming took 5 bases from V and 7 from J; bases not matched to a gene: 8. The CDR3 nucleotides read TGTGCCAGCAGCATACCGGGACTAGCGGGAGGGGGGGAGCAGTACTTC. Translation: CASSIPGLAGGGEQYF.

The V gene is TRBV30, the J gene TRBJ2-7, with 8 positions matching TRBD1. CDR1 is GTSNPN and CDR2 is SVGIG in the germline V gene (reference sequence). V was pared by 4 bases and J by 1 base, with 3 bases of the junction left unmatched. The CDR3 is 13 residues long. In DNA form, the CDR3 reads TGTGCCTGGAAGGACAGGGCTTCCTACGAGCAGTACTTC. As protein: CAWKDRASYEQYF.

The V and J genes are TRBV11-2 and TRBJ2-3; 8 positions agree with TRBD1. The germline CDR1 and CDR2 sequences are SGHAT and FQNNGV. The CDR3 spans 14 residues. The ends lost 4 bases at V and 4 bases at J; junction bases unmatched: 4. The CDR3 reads CASSSGQGPDTQYF. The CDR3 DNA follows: TGTGCCAGCAGCTCAGGACAGGGCCCAGATACGCAGTATTTT.

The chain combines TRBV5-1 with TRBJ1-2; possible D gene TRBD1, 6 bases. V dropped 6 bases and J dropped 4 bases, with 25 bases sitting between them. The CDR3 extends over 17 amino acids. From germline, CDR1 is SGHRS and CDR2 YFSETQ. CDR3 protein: CASTPTPVQGLFYGYTF. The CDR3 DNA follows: TGCGCCAGCACTCCCACCCCAGTCCAGGGGTTATTCTATGGCTACACCTTC.

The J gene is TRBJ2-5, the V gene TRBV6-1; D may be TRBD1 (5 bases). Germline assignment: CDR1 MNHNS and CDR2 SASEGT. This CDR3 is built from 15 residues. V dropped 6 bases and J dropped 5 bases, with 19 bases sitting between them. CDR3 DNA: TGTGCCAGCAGCGAGCAGGACATCGGTGGGGAGACCCAGTACTTC. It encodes CASSEQDIGGETQYF.

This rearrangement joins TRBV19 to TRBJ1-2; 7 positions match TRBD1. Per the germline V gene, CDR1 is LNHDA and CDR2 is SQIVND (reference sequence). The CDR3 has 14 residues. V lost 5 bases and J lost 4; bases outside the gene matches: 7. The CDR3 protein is CASSPRDSLYGYTF. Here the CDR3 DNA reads TGTGCCAGTAGTCCCAGGGACAGCCTCTATGGCTACACCTTC.

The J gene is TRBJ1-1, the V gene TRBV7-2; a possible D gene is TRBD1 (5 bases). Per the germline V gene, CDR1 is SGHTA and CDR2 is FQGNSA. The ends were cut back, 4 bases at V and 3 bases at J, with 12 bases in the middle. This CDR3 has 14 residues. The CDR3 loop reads CASSWRWGDTEAFF. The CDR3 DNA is TGTGCCAGCAGCTGGAGGTGGGGGGACACTGAAGCTTTCTTT.

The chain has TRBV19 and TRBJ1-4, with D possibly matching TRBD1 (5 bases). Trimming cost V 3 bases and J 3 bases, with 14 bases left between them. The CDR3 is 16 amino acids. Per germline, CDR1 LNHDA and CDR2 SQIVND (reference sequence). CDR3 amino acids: CASSITRGRANEKLFF. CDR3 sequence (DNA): TGTGCCAGTAGTATTACCCGGGGCCGGGCTAATGAAAAACTGTTTTTT. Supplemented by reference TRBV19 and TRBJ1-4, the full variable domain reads DGGITQSPKYLFRKEGQNVTLSCEQNLNHDAMYWYRQDPGQGLRLIYYSQIVNDFQKGDIAEGYSVSREKKESFPLTVTSAQKNPTAFYLCASSITRGRANEKLFFGSGTQLSVL.

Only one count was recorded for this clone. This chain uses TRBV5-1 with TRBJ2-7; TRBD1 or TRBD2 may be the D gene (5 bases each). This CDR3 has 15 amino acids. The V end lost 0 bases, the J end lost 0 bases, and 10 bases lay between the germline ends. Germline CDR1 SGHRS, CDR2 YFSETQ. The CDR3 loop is CASSLGDLSSYEQYF. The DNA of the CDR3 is TGCGCCAGCAGCTTGGGGGACCTGAGCTCCTACGAGCAGTACTTC.

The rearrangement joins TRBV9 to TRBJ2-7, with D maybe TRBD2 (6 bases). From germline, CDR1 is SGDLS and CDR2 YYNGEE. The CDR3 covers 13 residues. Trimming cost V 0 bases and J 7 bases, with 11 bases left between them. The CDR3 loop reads CASSVDAGIEQYF. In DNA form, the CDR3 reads TGTGCCAGCAGCGTAGATGCGGGAATAGAGCAGTACTTC.

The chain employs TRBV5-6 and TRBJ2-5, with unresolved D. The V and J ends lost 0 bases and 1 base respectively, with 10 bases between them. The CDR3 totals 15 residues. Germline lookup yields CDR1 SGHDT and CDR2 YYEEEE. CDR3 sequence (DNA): TGTGCCAGCAGCTTGGTGTTGGGTAGCCAAGAGACCCAGTACTTC. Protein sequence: CASSLVLGSQETQYF.

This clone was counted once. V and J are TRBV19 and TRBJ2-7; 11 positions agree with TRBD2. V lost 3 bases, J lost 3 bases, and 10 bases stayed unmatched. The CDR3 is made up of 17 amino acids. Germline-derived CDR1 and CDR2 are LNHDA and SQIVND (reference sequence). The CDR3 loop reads CASSMGVAGGFGYEQYF. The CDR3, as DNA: TGTGCCAGTAGTATGGGGGTAGCGGGAGGGTTCGGCTACGAGCAGTACTTC.

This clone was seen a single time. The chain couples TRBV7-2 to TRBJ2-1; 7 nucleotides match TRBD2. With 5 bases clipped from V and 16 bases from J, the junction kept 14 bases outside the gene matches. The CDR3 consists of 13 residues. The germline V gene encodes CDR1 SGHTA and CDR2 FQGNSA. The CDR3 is CASSNDRLAGEFF. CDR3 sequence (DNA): TGTGCCAGCAGCAATGATAGACTAGCTGGGGAATTCTTC.

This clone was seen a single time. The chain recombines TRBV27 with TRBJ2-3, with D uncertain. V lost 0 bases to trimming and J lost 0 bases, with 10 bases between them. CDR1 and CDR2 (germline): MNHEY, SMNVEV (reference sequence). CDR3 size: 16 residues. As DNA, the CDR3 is TGTGCCAGCAGTTTATCGTTGGGGTATAGCACAGATACGCAGTATTTT. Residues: CASSLSLGYSTDTQYF.

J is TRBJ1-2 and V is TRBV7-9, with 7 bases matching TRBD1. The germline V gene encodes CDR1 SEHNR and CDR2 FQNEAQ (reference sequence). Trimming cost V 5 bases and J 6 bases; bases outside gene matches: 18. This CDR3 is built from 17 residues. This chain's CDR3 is CASSPDRVPPYSDGYTF. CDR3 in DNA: TGTGCCAGCAGCCCTGACAGGGTCCCTCCCTATTCTGATGGCTACACCTTC.

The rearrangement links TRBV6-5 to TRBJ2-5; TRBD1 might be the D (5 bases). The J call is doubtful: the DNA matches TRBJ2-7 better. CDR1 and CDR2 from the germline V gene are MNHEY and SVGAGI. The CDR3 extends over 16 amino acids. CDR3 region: CASSYGAGANSYEQYF. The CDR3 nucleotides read TGTGCCAGCAGTTACGGGGCAGGAGCGAACTCCTACGAGCAGTACTTC.

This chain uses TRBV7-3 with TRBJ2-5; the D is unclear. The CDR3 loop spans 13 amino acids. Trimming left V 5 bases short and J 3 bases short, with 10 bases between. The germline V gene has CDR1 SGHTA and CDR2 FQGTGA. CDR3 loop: CASSRGAEETQYF. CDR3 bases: TGTGCCAGCAGCCGTGGTGCGGAAGAGACCCAGTACTTC.

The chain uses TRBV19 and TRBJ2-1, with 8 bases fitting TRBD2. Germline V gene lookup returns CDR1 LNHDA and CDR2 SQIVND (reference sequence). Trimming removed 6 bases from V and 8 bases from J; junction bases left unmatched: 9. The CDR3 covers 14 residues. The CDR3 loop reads CASRYSGGSDEQFF. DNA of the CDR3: TGTGCCAGTAGGTACTCGGGGGGGTCAGATGAGCAGTTCTTC.

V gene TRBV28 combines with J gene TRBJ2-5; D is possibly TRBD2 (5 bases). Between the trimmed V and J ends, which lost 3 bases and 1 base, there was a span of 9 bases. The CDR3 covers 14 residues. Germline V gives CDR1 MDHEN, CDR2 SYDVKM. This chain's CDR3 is CASSLSDFQETQYF. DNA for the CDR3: TGTGCCAGCAGTTTGTCGGACTTCCAAGAGACCCAGTACTTC. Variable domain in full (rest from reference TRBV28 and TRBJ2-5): DVKVTQSSRYLVKRTGEKVFLECVQDMDHENMFWYRQDPGLGLRLIYFSYDVKMKEKGDIPEGYSVSREKKERFSLILESASTNQTSMYLCASSLSDFQETQYFGPGTRLLVL.

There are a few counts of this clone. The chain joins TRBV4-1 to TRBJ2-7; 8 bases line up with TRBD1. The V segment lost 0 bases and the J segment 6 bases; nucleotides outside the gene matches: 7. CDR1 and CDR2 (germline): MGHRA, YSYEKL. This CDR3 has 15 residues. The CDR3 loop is CASSQDLTGALEQYF. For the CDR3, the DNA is TGCGCCAGCAGCCAAGATCTGACAGGGGCCCTCGAGCAGTACTTC.

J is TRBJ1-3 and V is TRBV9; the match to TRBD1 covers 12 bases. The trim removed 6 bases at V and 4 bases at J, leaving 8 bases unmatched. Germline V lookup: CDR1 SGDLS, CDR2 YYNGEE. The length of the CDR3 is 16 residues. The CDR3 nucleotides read TGTGCCAGCACCGGCGGGACAGGGGGCGCGGGAAACACCATATATTTT. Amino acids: CASTGGTGGAGNTIYF.

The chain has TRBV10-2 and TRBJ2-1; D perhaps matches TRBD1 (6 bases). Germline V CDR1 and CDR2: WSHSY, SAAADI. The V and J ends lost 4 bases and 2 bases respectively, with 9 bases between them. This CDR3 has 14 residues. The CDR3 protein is CASSAAGAYNEQFF. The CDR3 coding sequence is TGCGCCAGCAGTGCGGCAGGGGCCTACAATGAGCAGTTCTTC.